This TCR beta chain came from a study of T cell repertoires in cytomegalovirus infection. In regard to this clonotype: What it binds is not known.

TCRdb called the reads again in MiXCR, with one record for every CDR3 protein. The data hold 380,000 or so distinct CDR3 sequences, with roughly 34% observed a single time. CDR1 ENHRY and CDR2 SYGVKD come from the germline V gene. The length of the CDR3 is 13 residues. Trimming removed 11 bases from V and 4 bases from J, with 17 bases in between. This material consisted of cultured PBMCs, taken from culture after CMV antigen stimulation. The chain is built from TRBV10-3 and TRBJ2-5, with D perhaps TRBD1 or TRBD2 (7 bases each). The origin of this receptor is a human donor in good health (CMV status not recorded). Some clones in this sample may be carry-over from other donors' samples. CDR3 nucleotides: TGTGCCCATCAGGGGGGGGCATCAGAGACCCAGTACTTC. Its translation is CAHQGGASETQYF.